This TCR beta chain was found in a study of cytomegalovirus exposure and HLA in healthy donors. This clone was seen once. Per the germline V gene, CDR1 is SGHKS and CDR2 is YYEKEE (reference sequence). With 2 bases clipped from V and 6 bases from J, the junction kept 7 bases outside the gene matches. The CDR3 is made up of 14 amino acids. The PCR employed 60 Vbeta primers together with 13 Jbeta primers. Profiled with immunoSEQ multiplex PCR; TCRdb holds only in-frame clones, not every one. The sample holds about 130,000 clones, around 75% seen once. This TCR was sampled from a woman aged 45-65 years in good health and CMV-seronegative. The J gene is TRBJ1-2, the V gene TRBV5-5; 7 bases match TRBD1. The specimen was PBMCs. CDR3 DNA sequence: TGTGCCAGCAGCTTTTTAGGGGGCGGGAATGGCTACACCTTC. This codes for CASSFLGGGNGYTF.